The source of this T cell receptor beta chain is a study of shared clonotypes between healthy human individuals. Overall study findings and caveats: Naive subsets tended to show greater estimated richness than memory subsets. Despite large depth, rarefaction showed incomplete sorted-subset sequencing.

Study processing details: ImmunoSEQ yielded junction-only sequences lacking quality scores, so filtering differed. The method was immunoSEQ multiplex PCR; TCRdb's version includes in-frame clones alone and lacks a portion of them. Clone size and the V and J calls come from that table; the DNA yielded D and trimming. The repertoire holds over 1.5 million clones, with approximately 98% as singletons. The CDR3 is 19 residues long. Germline V gives CDR1 SGDLS, CDR2 YYNGEE. The V end lost 3 bases, the J end lost 4 bases, and 26 bases lay between the germline ends. Donors included only healthy HIV-negative adults lacking recent acute infections or vaccinations. Details on this clone: What it recognizes is unknown.

Sequencing input: naive CD4+ T cells sorted from blood. Subset specified: CD45RA+ positively selected. The sequence was collected from a man aged 25 to 40 in good health. J is TRBJ2-1 and V is TRBV9, with D possibly matching TRBD2 (7 bases). The CDR3 sequence is CASSGRGGPQYSRYNEQFF. The CDR3 DNA reads TGTGCCAGCAGCGGTAGGGGGGGCCCCCAATATAGCCGATACAATGAGCAGTTCTTC.